This T cell receptor beta chain was retrieved from a study of CD8 T cells in ankylosing spondylitis. Trimming cost V 3 bases and J 6 bases, with 11 bases left between them. The CDR3 spans 13 residues. Germline CDR1 and CDR2: LNHDA and SQIVND (reference sequence). This clonotype was detected a few times. Its antigen is unknown. Study-wide findings and caveats: Enrichment of disease-linked clones was reportedly significant in matched ankylosing spondylitis synovial fluid. Ankylosing spondylitis blood appeared to be characterized by a TCR beta motif of several highly homologous variants. Disease-linked clones had a CD8+ phenotype and relatively low frequency in peripheral blood.

Researchers built TCR beta libraries using quantitative 5'-RACE with molecular barcodes. Via MiXCR, TCRdb re-called the 5' RACE reads, giving one row per CDR3 protein. The table lists about 160,000 distinct CDR3 sequences, around 17% of them singletons, with about 8.2% in the top ten. This clonotype was obtained from a male donor with ankylosing spondylitis or in good health (not recorded which). The sequenced material came from blood, either unsorted or a sorted T cell fraction (not recorded which). V and J are TRBV19 and TRBJ1-1; D might be TRBD1 (5 bases). CDR3 sequence: CASSIRGDAEAFF. The DNA for the CDR3 is TGTGCCAGTAGTATTCGGGGGGATGCTGAAGCTTTCTTT.